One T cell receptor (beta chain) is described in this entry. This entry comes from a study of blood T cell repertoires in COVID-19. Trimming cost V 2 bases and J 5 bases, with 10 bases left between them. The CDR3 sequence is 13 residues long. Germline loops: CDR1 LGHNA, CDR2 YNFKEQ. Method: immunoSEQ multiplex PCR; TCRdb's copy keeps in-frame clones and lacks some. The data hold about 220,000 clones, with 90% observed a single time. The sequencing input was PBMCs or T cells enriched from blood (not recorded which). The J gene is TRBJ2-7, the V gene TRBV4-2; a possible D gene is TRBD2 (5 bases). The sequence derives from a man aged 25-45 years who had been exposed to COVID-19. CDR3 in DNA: TGTGCCAGCAGCCAAACTAGTTCCAACGAGCAGTACTTC. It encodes CASSQTSSNEQYF.